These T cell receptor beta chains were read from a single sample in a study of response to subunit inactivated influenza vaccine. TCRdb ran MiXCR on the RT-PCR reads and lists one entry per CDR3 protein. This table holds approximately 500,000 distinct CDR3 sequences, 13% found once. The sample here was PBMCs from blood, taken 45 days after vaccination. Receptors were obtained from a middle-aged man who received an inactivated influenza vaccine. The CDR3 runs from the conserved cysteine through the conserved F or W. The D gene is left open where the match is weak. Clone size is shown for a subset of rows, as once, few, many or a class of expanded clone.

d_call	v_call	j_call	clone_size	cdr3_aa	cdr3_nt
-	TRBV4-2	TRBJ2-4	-	CASSQVWQTLAKNIQYF	TGTGCCAGCAGCCAAGTTTGGCAGACGTTAGCCAAAAACATTCAGTACTTC
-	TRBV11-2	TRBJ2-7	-	CASSSGHRYEQYF	TGTGCCAGCAGCTCGGGACACCGCTACGAGCAGTACTTC
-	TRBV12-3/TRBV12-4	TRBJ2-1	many	CASSFRGNEQFF	TGTGCCAGCAGTTTCAGGGGAAATGAGCAGTTCTTC
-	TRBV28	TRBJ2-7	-	CASSNPDSYEQYF	TGTGCCAGCAGTAACCCGGACAGCTACGAGCAGTACTTC
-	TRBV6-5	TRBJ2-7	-	CASSYSLDFSSYEQYF	TGTGCCAGCAGTTACTCGTTAGATTTCAGCTCCTACGAGCAGTACTTC
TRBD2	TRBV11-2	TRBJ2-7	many	CASSFRLKIAGEAYEQYF	TGTGCCAGCAGCTTCAGGTTAAAGATTGCGGGAGAAGCCTACGAGCAGTACTTC
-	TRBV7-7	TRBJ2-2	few	CASSPQGLANTGELFF	TGTGCTAGCAGCCCTCAGGGGCTCGCGAACACCGGGGAGCTGTTTTTT
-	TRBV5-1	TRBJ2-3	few	CASSLEERLTDTQYF	TGCGCCAGCAGCTTGGAAGAGCGGCTCACAGATACGCAGTATTTT
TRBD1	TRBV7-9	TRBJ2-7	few	CASSLDRDRGPYEQYF	TGTGCCAGCAGCTTAGACCGGGACAGGGGTCCCTACGAGCAGTACTTC
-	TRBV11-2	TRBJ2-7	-	CASSSHIIYEQYF	TGTGCCAGCAGCTCCCACATAATATACGAGCAGTACTTC
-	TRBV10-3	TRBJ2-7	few	CAISESGGTYEQYF	TGTGCCATCAGTGAGTCCGGCGGTACCTACGAGCAGTACTTC
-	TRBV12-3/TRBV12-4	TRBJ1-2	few	CASRRSSGYTF	TGTGCCAGCCGGAGATCCTCCGGCTACACCTTC
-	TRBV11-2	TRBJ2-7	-	CASSLGRWTETYEQYF	TGTGCCAGCAGCTTAGGCCGGTGGACGGAGACCTACGAGCAGTACTTC
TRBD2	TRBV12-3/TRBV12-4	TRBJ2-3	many	CASSSLAGGTDTQYF	TGTGCCAGCAGTTCGCTAGCGGGGGGGACCGATACGCAGTATTTT
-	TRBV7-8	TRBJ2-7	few	CASSLVGGPTYEQYF	TGTGCCAGCAGCTTAGTTGGAGGTCCCACCTACGAGCAGTACTTC
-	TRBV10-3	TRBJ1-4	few	CAISATNEKLFF	TGTGCCATCAGTGCGACGAATGAAAAACTGTTTTTT
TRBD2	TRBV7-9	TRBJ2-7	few	CASGRRREGRYEQYF	TGTGCCAGCGGTCGTCGGCGGGAGGGCCGTTACGAGCAGTACTTC
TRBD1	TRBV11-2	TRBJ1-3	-	CASSLDRAFRSGNTIYF	TGTGCCAGCAGCCTGGACAGGGCCTTCCGCTCTGGAAACACCATATATTTT
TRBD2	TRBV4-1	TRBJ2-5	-	CASSSLGLAGGPHAETQYF	TGCGCCAGCAGCTCATTGGGACTAGCGGGGGGGCCTCACGCAGAGACCCAGTACTTC
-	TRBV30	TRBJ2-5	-	CAWSRGSLETQYF	TGTGCCTGGAGTAGGGGGAGCTTGGAGACCCAGTACTTC
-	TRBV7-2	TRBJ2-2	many	CASGLDMHTGELFF	TGTGCCAGCGGTTTGGACATGCACACCGGGGAGCTGTTTTTT
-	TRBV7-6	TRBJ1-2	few	CASSSPTF	TGTGCCAGCAGCTCCCCCACCTTC
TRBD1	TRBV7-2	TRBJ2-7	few	CASSLSRAGQGSYEQYF	TGTGCCAGCAGCTTATCACGGGCGGGACAGGGAAGCTACGAGCAGTACTTC
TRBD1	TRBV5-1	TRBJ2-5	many	CASSRGVRQGQETQYF	TGCGCCAGCAGCCGTGGAGTCAGACAGGGCCAAGAGACCCAGTACTTC
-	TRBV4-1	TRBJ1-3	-	CASSQVAGNTIYF	TGCGCCAGCAGCCAAGTCGCCGGAAACACCATATATTTT
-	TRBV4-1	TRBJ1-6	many	CASSQDRNSPLHF	TGCGCCAGCAGCCAAGACAGAAATTCACCCCTCCACTTT
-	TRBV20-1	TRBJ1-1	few	CSAGDRRNTEAFF	TGCAGTGCTGGGGATAGGAGGAACACTGAAGCTTTCTTT
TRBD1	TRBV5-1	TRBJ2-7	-	CASTGTEGIYEQYF	TGCGCCAGCACCGGGACAGAGGGTATCTACGAGCAGTACTTC
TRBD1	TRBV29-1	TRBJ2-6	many	CSIRDRALSGANVLTF	TGCAGCATCCGGGACAGGGCCCTCTCTGGGGCCAACGTCCTGACTTTC